This is a list of T cell receptor beta chains from one sample in a study of CD8 T cells in ankylosing spondylitis. TCRdb re-derived calls from the 5' RACE reads in MiXCR, one entry per CDR3 protein. The sample has some 300,000 distinct CDR3 sequences, less than 25% seen once; the top ten hold 3.5% to 4.5%. Specimen: blood, either unsorted or a sorted T cell fraction (not recorded which). The origin of the receptors is a female donor with ankylosing spondylitis or in good health (not recorded which). Each CDR3 is given with its conserved first and last residue. A D gene is named only where the DNA matches it firmly. Clone sizes are given selectively: once, few, many, or a class where the clone is expanded.

cdr3_aa cdr3_nt v_call clone_size d_call j_call
CASSATGGWGETQYF TGTGCCAGCAGCGCTACGGGGGGGTGGGGAGAGACCCAGTACTTC TRBV9 - TRBD2 TRBJ2-5
CASSLGSENTEAFF TGTGCCAGCAGCTTAGGTTCCGAGAACACTGAAGCTTTCTTT TRBV7-9 - - TRBJ1-1
CASTPRQGASTEAFF TGTGCCAGCACCCCGAGACAGGGGGCCAGCACTGAAGCTTTCTTT TRBV12-3/TRBV12-4 - TRBD1 TRBJ1-1
CSVGGVLTDTQYF TGCAGCGTTGGGGGCGTTCTCACAGATACGCAGTATTTT TRBV29-1 many - TRBJ2-3
CASSRRLAGGNNEQFF TGTGCCAGCAGTCGTCGACTAGCGGGAGGGAACAATGAGCAGTTCTTC TRBV27 few TRBD2 TRBJ2-1
CASSMRRSSYEQYF TGTGCCAGCAGCATGCGACGGAGCTCCTACGAGCAGTACTTC TRBV3-1 - - TRBJ2-7
CATSATEPDYGYTF TGTGCCACCAGTGCCACAGAACCAGACTATGGCTACACCTTC TRBV24-1 once - TRBJ1-2
CASSTGLAGETQYF TGTGCCAGCAGTACGGGACTAGCAGGGGAGACCCAGTACTTC TRBV11-3 many TRBD2 TRBJ2-5
CASSQDLAGNYEQYF TGTGCCAGCAGCCAAGACCTAGCGGGGAACTACGAGCAGTACTTC TRBV3-1 few TRBD2 TRBJ2-7
CASSDGLLYEQYF TGTGCCAGCAGCGACGGACTCCTCTACGAGCAGTACTTC TRBV6-2/TRBV6-3 - - TRBJ2-7
CASRGQENQPQHF TGTGCTAGCAGGGGGCAGGAAAATCAGCCCCAGCATTTT TRBV12-5 - TRBD1 TRBJ1-5
CASSVAHQGYEQYF TGTGCCAGCAGCGTAGCTCATCAGGGCTACGAGCAGTACTTC TRBV9 many - TRBJ2-7
CASSELGGREDNEQFF TGTGCCAGCAGTGAACTCGGCGGGAGAGAAGACAATGAGCAGTTCTTC TRBV25-1 - TRBD2 TRBJ2-1
CASSQGGRDGANVLTF TGTGCCAGCAGCCAAGGGGGAAGGGATGGGGCCAACGTCCTGACTTTC TRBV4-2 - - TRBJ2-6
CASSQVPRDYLYNEQFF TGCGCCAGCAGCCAAGTTCCCCGGGACTACCTATACAATGAGCAGTTCTTC TRBV4-3 few TRBD2 TRBJ2-1
CASSQKTPFYGYTF TGTGCCAGCAGTCAGAAGACACCTTTCTATGGCTACACCTTC TRBV12-3/TRBV12-4 many - TRBJ1-2
CSAWGRNTEAFF TGCAGTGCGTGGGGGAGGAACACTGAAGCTTTCTTT TRBV20-1 many - TRBJ1-1
CSARRGGGVNQPQHF TGCAGTGCTAGGCGTGGCGGGGGCGTCAATCAGCCCCAGCATTTT TRBV20-1 few - TRBJ1-5
CASSYNRAGGSNEQFF TGTGCCAGCAGTTACAATCGGGCGGGAGGCAGCAATGAGCAGTTCTTC TRBV6-5 few TRBD2 TRBJ2-1
CASSWSGLQETQYF TGTGCCAGCAGTTGGTCCGGGCTCCAAGAGACCCAGTACTTC TRBV12-3/TRBV12-4 few - TRBJ2-5
CSARDSGREQFF TGCAGTGCTAGGGACTCGGGCAGAGAGCAGTTCTTC TRBV20-1 few - TRBJ2-1